What follows describes a single TCR beta chain. The data originate from a study of blood T cell repertoires in COVID-19. Across the whole study: Italy, Spain and the United States were the sources of the convalescent and acute COVID-19 samples. Nucleic acid was either cDNA or gDNA, and it came from T cells, B-cell-depleted T cells, or PBMCs.

Per the study methods: For nucleated cells, counts were estimated from reference gene primer amplification. Libraries were prepared by immunoSEQ multiplex PCR; TCRdb keeps only in-frame clonotypes and omits some of them. That table gives V, J and clone size, and the DNA gave D and trimming. Among approximately 120,000 clones listed, 70% to 90% were seen once. The CDR3 is 15 amino acids. Germline V gene sequence: CDR1 SGHRS, CDR2 YFSETQ. V shed 5 bases and J 2 bases; nucleotides not matched to a gene: 5. This TCR came from a woman aged 45-65 years with acute or convalescent COVID-19. The chain combines TRBV5-1 with TRBJ2-1, with 9 bases lining up with TRBD2. Sequencing was performed on peripheral blood. CDR3 DNA sequence: TGCGCCAGCAGAATTAGCGGGGGTCCCTACAATGAGCAGTTCTTC. Amino acids: CASRISGGPYNEQFF.